This TCR beta chain is drawn from a study of T cells in Graves' hyperthyroidism and ophthalmopathy. Study results and limitations: Most clonotypes that expanded in the thyroid above 0.001 also showed up in blood. The model foresaw ophthalmopathy a median 6.5 months prior to onset.

Amplification yielded TCR beta CDR3 regions, with RNA transcripts as the source. First-round RT-PCR targeting the TCR CDR3 was performed with the HTBI primer set. One entry per CDR3 protein, called by TCRdb with MiXCR from the multiplex PCR reads. The sample yields roughly 560,000 distinct CDR3 sequences, roughly 14% seen once. This clonotype was detected ten times or more. What it binds is unknown. Clinical symptoms, serum thyroxine, TRAb, thyroid ultrasound and orbital computed tomography informed diagnoses. PBMCs came from 7.5 to 10 ml fresh peripheral blood. Germline-derived CDR1 and CDR2 are LNHDA and SQIVND (reference sequence). Trimming took 4 bases from V and 11 from J, leaving 20 bases between them. The CDR3 contains 14 residues.

This clonotype was obtained from a woman aged 40 to 50 with Graves' ophthalmopathy. The chain recombines TRBV19 with TRBJ1-1; TRBD1 might be the D (5 bases). Sequencing was carried out using blood. CDR3: CASSTHGTKTRAFF. In DNA form, the CDR3 reads TGTGCCAGTAGTACCCACGGGACTAAGACTCGGGCTTTCTTT.